What follows are 9 T cell receptor beta chains derived from one specimen sequenced in a study of blood T cell repertoires in COVID-19. Profiled with immunoSEQ multiplex PCR; TCRdb holds only in-frame clones, not every one. The sample includes around 100,000 clones, over 65% of them seen just once. Sequenced sample: peripheral blood. These receptor sequences come from a human donor in a cohort sampled during active COVID-19.

This rearrangement joins TRBV2 to TRBJ2-3, with 7 bases aligning to TRBD1. Germline V lookup: CDR1 SNHLY, CDR2 FYNNEI. The ends lost 4 bases at V and 1 base at J; junction bases unmatched: 2. This CDR3 is built from 14 residues. As DNA, the CDR3 is TGTGCCAGCAGTGTCACAGGGGGCACAGATACGCAGTATTTT. Translated, it gives CASSVTGGTDTQYF.

The chain has TRBV19 and TRBJ2-2; TRBD2 agrees at 12 bases. Germline V lookup: CDR1 LNHDA, CDR2 SQIVND (reference sequence). The CDR3 is 18 residues long. After removal of 3 bases from V and 4 bases from J, the junction contained 9 bases not matched to a gene. The CDR3 nucleotides are TGTGCCAGTAGTATCAGACTAGCGGGGGCTCGTTTCACCGGGGAGCTGTTTTTT. Protein sequence: CASSIRLAGARFTGELFF.

V and J are TRBV7-2 and TRBJ2-1, with TRBD2 identical over 15 bases. V trimming: 7 bases; J trimming: 8 bases; junction bases outside the gene matches: 9. Germline values: CDR1 SGHTA, CDR2 FQGNSA. This CDR3 has 16 amino acids. The CDR3: CASTFFGLAGGHEQFF. CDR3 sequence (DNA): TGTGCCAGCACCTTTTTCGGACTAGCGGGAGGGCATGAGCAGTTCTTC.

This chain connects TRBV5-4 to TRBJ2-1; unclear D gene. CDR3 size: 15 residues. Germline V gene lookup returns CDR1 SGHNT and CDR2 YYREEE (reference sequence). Trimming stripped 0 bases from V and 2 bases from J, with 9 bases between. The chain's CDR3 is CASSLAGVTYNEQFF. In nucleotides, the CDR3 is TGTGCCAGCAGCTTGGCAGGTGTTACCTACAATGAGCAGTTCTTC.

The chain couples TRBV7-8 to TRBJ2-5; TRBD2 matches at 11 bases. Germline V lookup: CDR1 SGHVS, CDR2 FQNEAQ. V gave up 1 base and J gave up 5 bases; unmatched junction bases: 12. The CDR3 is 18 residues long. CDR3 bases: TGTGCCAGCAGCTTAGAACTAGCGGGGGTCCCACCGAGGGAGACCCAGTACTTC. Its translation: CASSLELAGVPPRETQYF.

This chain connects TRBV29-1 to TRBJ1-1, with a weak D call TRBD1 (6 bases). This CDR3 is 16 amino acids long. The germline V gene encodes CDR1 SQVTM and CDR2 ANQGSEA. V was cut by 1 base and J by 10 bases, with 25 bases left in between. The CDR3 spells CSVEGDPGTPSKGAFF. The CDR3 nucleotides are TGCAGCGTTGAAGGGGACCCCGGGACACCATCAAAGGGAGCTTTCTTT.

This chain links TRBV5-1 with TRBJ2-7, with 10 bases identical to TRBD1. The germline CDR1 and CDR2 sequences are SGHRS and YFSETQ. This CDR3 is built from 14 residues. V lost 4 bases to trimming and J lost 5 bases; unmatched junction nucleotides: 6. Here the CDR3 reads CASSQDRGPNEQYF. CDR3 bases: TGCGCCAGCAGCCAAGACAGGGGGCCAAACGAGCAGTACTTC. Variable domain in full (rest from reference TRBV5-1 and TRBJ2-7): KAGVTQTPRYLIKTRGQQVTLSCSPISGHRSVSWYQQTPGQGLQFLFEYFSETQRNKGNFPGRFSGRQFSNSRSEMNVSTLELGDSALYLCASSQDRGPNEQYFGPGTRLTVT.

The chain couples TRBV7-2 to TRBJ2-7, with a tentative D call TRBD2 (5 bases). V was clipped by 4 bases and J by 6 bases, with 7 bases between them. This CDR3 has 11 amino acids. Germline V lookup: CDR1 SGHTA, CDR2 FQGNSA. CDR3 nucleotides: TGTGCCAGCAGCTCCGGGATCGAGCAGTACTTC. This encodes CASSSGIEQYF.

The V call is TRBV5-6, the J call TRBJ2-1; 11 bases match TRBD2. The V segment lost 0 bases and the J segment 6 bases; nucleotides outside the gene matches: 2. Germline CDR1 SGHDT, CDR2 YYEEEE. The CDR3 sequence is 15 residues long. CDR3 amino acids: CASSLALAGANEQFF. Written as DNA, the CDR3 is TGTGCCAGCAGCTTGGCACTAGCGGGGGCCAATGAGCAGTTCTTC.